The clone carrying this T cell receptor beta chain was seen only once. Trimming removed 7 bases from V and 2 bases from J, with 14 bases in between. CDR3 length: 14 amino acids. Per germline, CDR1 MNHEY and CDR2 SVGAGI. These data belong to a study of control samples from healthy donors and cancer patients. Assay: immunoSEQ multiplex PCR; the TCRdb copy retains only in-frame clones and omits some. This table holds over 150,000 clones, about 91% found once. Sequencing input: blood. The chain combines TRBV6-5 with TRBJ1-1; D remains ambiguous. The receptor's source is a woman aged 40 to 50 in good health. DNA of the CDR3: TGTGCCAGCACACGTCGCGTGGGCAACACTGAAGCTTTCTTT. Amino acid sequence: CASTRRVGNTEAFF.